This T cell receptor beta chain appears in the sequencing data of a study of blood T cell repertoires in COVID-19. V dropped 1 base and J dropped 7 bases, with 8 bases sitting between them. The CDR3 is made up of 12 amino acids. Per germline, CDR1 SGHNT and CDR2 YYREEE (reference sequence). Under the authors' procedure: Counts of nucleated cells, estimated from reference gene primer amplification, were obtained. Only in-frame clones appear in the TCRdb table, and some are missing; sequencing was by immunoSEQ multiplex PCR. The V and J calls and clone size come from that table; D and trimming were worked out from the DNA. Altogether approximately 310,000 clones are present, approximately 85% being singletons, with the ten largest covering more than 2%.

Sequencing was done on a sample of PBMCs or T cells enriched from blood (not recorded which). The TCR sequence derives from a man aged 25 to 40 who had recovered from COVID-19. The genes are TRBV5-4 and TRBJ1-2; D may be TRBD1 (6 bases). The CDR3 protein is CASSLTGLGYTF. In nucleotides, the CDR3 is TGTGCCAGCAGCTTGACAGGGCTTGGCTACACCTTC.